This entry lists 21 T cell receptor beta chains sequenced from one sample in a study of blood T cells in healthy people across ages. The authors ran a second PCR of 7 to 11 cycles using a sample-barcoded 5' primer and a J-beta primer mix. TCRdb re-called the 5' RACE reads through MiXCR, storing one row per CDR3 protein. The sample yields roughly 1,000,000 distinct CDR3 sequences, under 30% seen once. The sample also formed part of further work on T cells of mothers and their children.

The sequencing sample was made of blood. The source of these receptors is a girl aged 2 to 10 in good health.

The chain carries TRBV27 and TRBJ1-1, with D perhaps matching TRBD1 (5 bases). Germline V CDR1 and CDR2: MNHEY, SMNVEV (reference sequence). This CDR3 contains 11 residues. Trimming pared 7 bases from V and 7 bases from J, leaving 10 bases between. CDR3 amino acids: CASIIRGEAFF. The CDR3 DNA sequence: TGTGCCAGCATCATAAGGGGTGAAGCTTTCTTT.

The chain couples TRBV4-2 to TRBJ2-5, with D maybe TRBD2 (5 bases). Trimming removed 0 bases at V and 1 base at J, with 12 bases between. Per germline, CDR1 LGHNA and CDR2 YNFKEQ. CDR3 length: 16 amino acids. The DNA for the CDR3 is TGTGCCAGCAGCCAAGATGTTGAGGGCTTCCAAGAGACCCAGTACTTC. This codes for CASSQDVEGFQETQYF.

V and J are TRBV5-1 and TRBJ1-4; possibly TRBD1 for D (5 bases). This CDR3 comprises 15 residues. Trimming pared 4 bases from V and 4 bases from J, leaving 14 bases between. Germline V gives CDR1 SGHRS, CDR2 YFSETQ. The CDR3 DNA reads TGCGCCAGCAGCAGAGCCCTGGGACTTAATGAAAAACTGTTTTTT. The encoded protein is CASSRALGLNEKLFF.

This clonotype has only a few counts. CDR3 protein: CASSQGYTGANVLTF. The DNA for the CDR3 is TGCGCCAGCAGCCAAGGCTATACTGGGGCCAACGTCCTGACTTTC. The chain is built from TRBV4-3 and TRBJ2-6, with no clear D. Germline V gene lookup returns CDR1 LGHNA and CDR2 YSLEER. Trimming removed 1 base at V and 2 bases at J, with 6 bases between. This CDR3 has 15 residues.

CDR3 DNA: TGTGCCAGCAGCCTCGCAAAGACAGGGTCTGGAAACACCATATATTTT. It translates to CASSLAKTGSGNTIYF. The chain employs TRBV7-8 and TRBJ1-3; 7 nucleotides match TRBD1. Per the germline V gene, CDR1 is SGHVS and CDR2 is FQNEAQ. The trim removed 5 bases at V and 1 base at J, leaving 8 bases unmatched. CDR3 length: 16 residues.

On this clonotype: One junction end does not reproduce the germline sequence, and a read error may be involved. V gene TRBV28 combines with J gene TRBJ2-5; D might be TRBD2 (5 bases). The DNA end lines up better with TRBJ2-7; the J call may be wrong. Per germline, CDR1 MDHEN and CDR2 SYDVKM. This CDR3 is built from 15 residues. In DNA form, the CDR3 reads TGTGCCAGAAGTTTATCGGGGTACTCGGCCCACGAGCAGTACTTC. The encoded protein is CARSLSGYSAHEQYF.

This clonotype was seen a few times. The CDR3 here is CSLGRFRDSHNNEQFF. DNA of the CDR3: TGCAGCCTGGGGCGGTTCCGGGACTCTCATAACAATGAGCAGTTCTTC. V and J are TRBV20-1 and TRBJ2-1, with a weak D call TRBD2 (6 bases). The CDR3 extends over 16 amino acids. The germline gives CDR1 DFQATT, CDR2 SNEGSKA (reference sequence).

CDR3 amino acids: CASSANRKETQYF. CDR3 coding DNA: TGCGCCAGCAGCGCGAACAGGAAAGAGACCCAGTACTTC. This chain uses TRBV5-1 with TRBJ2-5; perhaps TRBD1 as D (5 bases). The germline V gene encodes CDR1 SGHRS and CDR2 YFSETQ. The CDR3 has 13 residues. Trimming removed 4 bases from V and 3 bases from J, with 10 bases in between.

Only a few counts were recorded for this clonotype. One end of the junction does not line up with germline, which may come from a read error. The chain employs TRBV7-7 and TRBJ2-2; D remains unclear. The germline CDR1 and CDR2 sequences are SSHAT and FNYEAQ (reference sequence). This CDR3 has 12 amino acids. CDR3 amino acids: CASSFGGGELFF. In DNA, the CDR3 is TGTGCTAGCAGCTTTGGTGGCGGGGAGCTGTTTTTT.

This clonotype was seen a handful of times. J is TRBJ2-5 and V is TRBV28, with TRBD1 identical over 10 bases. The J call may not be correct, given that the DNA end is closer to TRBJ2-7. The CDR3 contains 15 residues. Germline V gives CDR1 MDHEN, CDR2 SYDVKM. CDR3 DNA: TGTGCCAGCAGTTTGGGGGGGACAGGGGCCTACGAGCAGTACTTC. It codes for CASSLGGTGAYEQYF.

This clonotype was detected a few times. V and J are TRBV4-3 and TRBJ2-5, with 7 positions matching TRBD2. The CDR3 has 17 residues. V trimming: 1 base; J trimming: 2 bases; junction bases outside the gene matches: 10. Germline values: CDR1 LGHNA, CDR2 YSLEER. The CDR3 nucleotides are TGCGCCAGCAGCCAAGGTTTAAAGGTAGCGGGTCAAGAGACCCAGTACTTC. It encodes CASSQGLKVAGQETQYF.

This clonotype occurred a few times. The chain has TRBV27 and TRBJ2-7; D gene ambiguous. Germline V gene data show CDR1 as MNHEY and CDR2 as SMNVEV (reference sequence). The V gene lost 0 bases and the J gene lost 3 bases, with 6 bases spanning the gap. The CDR3 totals 13 residues. CDR3 loop: CASSLSGYYEQYF. The CDR3 region has the DNA TGTGCCAGCAGTTTATCGGGGTACTACGAGCAGTACTTC.

This chain links TRBV9 with TRBJ2-1, with D perhaps being TRBD1 or TRBD2 (5 bases each). Deletions cut 3 bases from V and 8 bases from J, with 12 bases between. This CDR3 region has 13 residues. Germline CDR1 and CDR2: SGDLS and YYNGEE. The CDR3 DNA follows: TGTGCCAGCAGCGCTTTGGGGGTCGATGAGCAGTTCTTC. It translates to CASSALGVDEQFF.

This chain joins TRBV28 and TRBJ2-4; D is perhaps TRBD1 (5 bases). V lost 5 bases to trimming and J lost 5 bases, with 10 bases between them. The germline gives CDR1 MDHEN, CDR2 SYDVKM. CDR3 size: 13 residues. The CDR3 here is CASSVGRENIQYF. The CDR3 DNA is TGTGCCAGCAGTGTGGGGCGCGAAAACATTCAGTACTTC. The full variable domain, rest sourced from reference TRBV28 and TRBJ2-4, is DVKVTQSSRYLVKRTGEKVFLECVQDMDHENMFWYRQDPGLGLRLIYFSYDVKMKEKGDIPEGYSVSREKKERFSLILESASTNQTSMYLCASSVGRENIQYFGAGTRLSVL.

The V call is TRBV25-1, the J call TRBJ2-3; 10 bases are shared with TRBD2. The CDR3 totals 16 residues. The V and J ends lost 2 bases and 4 bases, in that order; junction bases with no gene match: 6. Looked up from germline, CDR1 is MGHDK and CDR2 is SYGVNS. The CDR3 spells CASSETSGRGSDTQYF. The CDR3 nucleotides read TGTGCCAGCAGTGAAACCAGCGGGAGGGGATCAGATACGCAGTATTTT.

This sequence joins TRBV20-1 and TRBJ2-5; D remains ambiguous. Germline CDR1 and CDR2: DFQATT and SNEGSKA (reference sequence). This CDR3 has 13 residues. Trimming removed 3 bases from V and 3 bases from J, with 11 bases in between. CDR3 loop: CSARSSNEETQYF. The CDR3 bases are TGCAGTGCTAGGTCATCTAACGAAGAGACCCAGTACTTC.

The J gene is TRBJ1-6, the V gene TRBV7-9; a possible D gene is TRBD1 (5 bases). Germline values: CDR1 SEHNR, CDR2 FQNEAQ (reference sequence). This CDR3 has 15 residues. V lost 4 bases and J lost 9, with 16 bases in between. The CDR3 protein is CASSSGRDELSPLHF. The CDR3 nucleotides read TGTGCCAGCAGCTCGGGCAGGGATGAACTTTCACCCCTCCACTTT.

The CDR3 protein is CASSPEGLPWETQYF. The CDR3 nucleotides read TGTGCCAGCAGCCCCGAGGGGTTACCCTGGGAGACCCAGTACTTC. The chain combines TRBV3-1 with TRBJ2-5; D is tentatively TRBD1 or TRBD2 (5 bases each). The CDR3 consists of 15 residues. Per the germline V gene, CDR1 is LGHDT and CDR2 is YNNKEL (reference sequence). V lost 4 bases, J lost 5 bases, and 17 bases lay in between.

This clonotype was detected a few times. The J gene is TRBJ2-3, the V gene TRBV7-9; TRBD2 matches 7 bases. Germline CDR1 reads SEHNR; CDR2 reads FQNEAQ (reference sequence). The ends lost 2 bases at V and 5 bases at J; junction bases unmatched: 7. This CDR3 contains 15 residues. CDR3 region: CASSLLGGGRDTQYF. DNA for the CDR3: TGTGCCAGCAGCTTATTGGGGGGGGGTCGAGATACGCAGTATTTT.

This chain connects TRBV4-3 to TRBJ1-2; D unclear. CDR3 length: 14 amino acids. Trimming pared 4 bases from V and 3 bases from J, leaving 12 bases between. Germline CDR1 reads LGHNA; CDR2 reads YSLEER. CDR3 DNA sequence: TGCGCCAGCAGCCCCGGACTTAATTACTATGGCTACACCTTC. It codes for CASSPGLNYYGYTF.

The chain has TRBV27 and TRBJ2-7; TRBD1 is a possible D gene (5 bases). V was cut by 6 bases and J by 4 bases, with 16 bases left in between. Germline loops: CDR1 MNHEY, CDR2 SMNVEV (reference sequence). CDR3 length equals 14 residues. For the CDR3, the DNA is TGTGCCAGCAGCGCCGCAGGGATATATTACGAGCAGTACTTC. Its translation is CASSAAGIYYEQYF.